The text below deals with one T cell receptor beta chain. No antigen is known for it. Overlapping HIV-1 Gag 15-mer peptides at approximately 1 ug per peptide per mL were used. Sorting of responding CD4+ T cells relied on upregulated CD40 ligand together with CD69. For at least 4 years, plasma HIV-1 RNA was undetectable (<50 copies/mL). The sample originates from a study of persistence of HIV-infected CD4 T cells. The immunoSEQ assay was version 4, run in survey mode. Sequencing used immunoSEQ multiplex PCR; TCRdb keeps in-frame clones, though not all of them. The sample has tens of thousands of clones; roughly 70% are singletons. Study conclusions and caveats: CMV- and Gag-responding cells had lower TCRbeta richness than CD3/CD28-responding cells.

The starting material was CD4+ T cells sorted from PBMCs after roughly 20-hour stimulation, obtained from a patient who received antiretroviral therapy. The receptor's source is an adult man with HIV who was CMV-seropositive.

CDR3 sequence reads: CASRDRDRQRYEQYF. CDR3 nucleotide sequence: TGTGCCAGCAGGGACCGGGACCGCCAGCGTTACGAGCAGTACTTC. This sequence joins TRBV2 and TRBJ2-7, with D perhaps matching TRBD1 or TRBD2 (5 bases each). Germline V lookup: CDR1 SNHLY, CDR2 FYNNEI. V lost 6 bases and J 4 bases, leaving 19 bases between the germline ends. CDR3 length: 15 residues.